This T cell receptor beta chain was recovered during a study of chemoradiotherapy in HPV16-positive cancers. Using immunoSEQ multiplex PCR, the repertoire was profiled, and TCRdb retains in-frame clones only, with some absent. The table lists some 25,000 clones, roughly 92% of them singletons. CDR3 length equals 16 residues. V lost 2 bases to trimming and J lost 7 bases; unmatched junction nucleotides: 8. CDR1 and CDR2 from the germline V gene are LNHDA and SQIVND (reference sequence). This material consisted of blood, taken from a patient who underwent chemoradiotherapy. V usage is TRBV19 and J usage is TRBJ1-1; 12 nucleotides match TRBD1. The sequence came from a human donor with HPV-associated anogenital cancer. CDR3 amino acids: CASSIISGTGGIEAFF. In DNA, the CDR3 is TGTGCCAGTAGTATAATTTCCGGGACAGGGGGCATTGAAGCTTTCTTT.